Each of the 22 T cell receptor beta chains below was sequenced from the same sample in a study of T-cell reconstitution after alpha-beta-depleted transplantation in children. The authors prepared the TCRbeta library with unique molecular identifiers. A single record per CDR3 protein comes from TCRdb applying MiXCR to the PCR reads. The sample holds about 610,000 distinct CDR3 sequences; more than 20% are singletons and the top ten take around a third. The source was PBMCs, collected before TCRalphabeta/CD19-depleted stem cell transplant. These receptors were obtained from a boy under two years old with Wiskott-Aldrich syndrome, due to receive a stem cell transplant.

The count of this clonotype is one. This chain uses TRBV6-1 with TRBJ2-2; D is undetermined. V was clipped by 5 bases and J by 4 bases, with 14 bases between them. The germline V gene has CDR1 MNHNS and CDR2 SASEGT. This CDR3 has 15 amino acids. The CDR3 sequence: CASSMYQEGTGELFF. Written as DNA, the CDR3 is TGTGCCAGCAGTATGTACCAAGAAGGCACCGGGGAGCTGTTTTTT.

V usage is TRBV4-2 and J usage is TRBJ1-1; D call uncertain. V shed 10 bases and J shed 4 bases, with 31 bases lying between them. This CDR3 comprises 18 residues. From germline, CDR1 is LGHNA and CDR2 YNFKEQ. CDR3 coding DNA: TGTGCCACAAAGCCAAGTGGAGCGGGGAGAAGCTCTCTCACTGAAGCTTTCTTT. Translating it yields CATKPSGAGRSSLTEAFF.

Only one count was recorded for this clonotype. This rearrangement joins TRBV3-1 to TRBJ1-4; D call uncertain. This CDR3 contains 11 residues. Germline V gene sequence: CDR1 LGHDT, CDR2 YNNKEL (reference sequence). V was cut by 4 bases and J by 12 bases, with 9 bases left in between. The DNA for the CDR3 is TGTGCCAGCAGCCTTACGGACGAACTGTTTTTT. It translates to CASSLTDELFF. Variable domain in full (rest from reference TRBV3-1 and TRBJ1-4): DTAVSQTPKYLVTQMGNDKSIKCEQNLGHDTMYWYKQDSKKFLKIMFSYNNKELIINETVPNRFSPKSPDKAHLNLHINSLELGDSAVYFCASSLTDELFFGSGTQLSVL.

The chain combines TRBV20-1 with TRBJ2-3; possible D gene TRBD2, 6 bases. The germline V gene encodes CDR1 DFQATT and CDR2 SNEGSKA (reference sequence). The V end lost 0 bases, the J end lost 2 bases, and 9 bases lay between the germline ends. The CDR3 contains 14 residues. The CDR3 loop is CSARDGGYTDTQYF. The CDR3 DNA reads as TGCAGTGCTAGAGATGGAGGGTACACAGATACGCAGTATTTT.

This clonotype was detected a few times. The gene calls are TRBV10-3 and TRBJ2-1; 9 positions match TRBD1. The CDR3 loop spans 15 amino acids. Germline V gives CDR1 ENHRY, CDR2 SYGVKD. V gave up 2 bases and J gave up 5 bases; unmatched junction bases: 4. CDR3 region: CAISELQGAHNEQFF. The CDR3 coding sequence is TGTGCCATCAGTGAGCTACAGGGGGCCCACAATGAGCAGTTCTTC.

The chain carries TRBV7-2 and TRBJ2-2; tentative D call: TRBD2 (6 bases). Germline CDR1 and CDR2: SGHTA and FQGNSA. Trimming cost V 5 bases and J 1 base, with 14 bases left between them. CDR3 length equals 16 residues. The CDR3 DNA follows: TGTGCCAGCAGCCAGACCGGGACTCTGAACACCGGGGAGCTGTTTTTT. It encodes CASSQTGTLNTGELFF. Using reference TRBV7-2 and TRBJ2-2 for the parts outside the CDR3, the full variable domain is GAGVSQSPSNKVTEKGKDVELRCDPISGHTALYWYRQSLGQGLEFLIYFQGNSAPDKSGLPSDRFSAERTGGSVSTLTIQRTQQEDSAVYLCASSQTGTLNTGELFFGEGSRLTVL.

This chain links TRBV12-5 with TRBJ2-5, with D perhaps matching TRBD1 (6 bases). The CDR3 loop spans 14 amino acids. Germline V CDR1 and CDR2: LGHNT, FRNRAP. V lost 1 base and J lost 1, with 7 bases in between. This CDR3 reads CASGLGQVQETQYF. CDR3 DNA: TGTGCTAGTGGTTTGGGACAGGTCCAAGAGACCCAGTACTTC.

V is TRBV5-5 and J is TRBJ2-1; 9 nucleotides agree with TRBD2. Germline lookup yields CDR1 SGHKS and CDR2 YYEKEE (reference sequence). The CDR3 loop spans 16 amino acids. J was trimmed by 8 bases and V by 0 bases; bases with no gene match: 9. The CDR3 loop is CASSLVASGKTHEQFF. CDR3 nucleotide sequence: TGTGCCAGCAGCTTGGTGGCTAGCGGGAAGACCCATGAGCAGTTCTTC.

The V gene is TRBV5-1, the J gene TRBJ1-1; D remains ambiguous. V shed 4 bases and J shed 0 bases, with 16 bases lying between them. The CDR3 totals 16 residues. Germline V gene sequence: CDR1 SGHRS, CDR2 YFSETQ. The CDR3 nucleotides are TGCGCCAGCAGCGAGCATACGGGGTCTGTGAACACTGAAGCTTTCTTT. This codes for CASSEHTGSVNTEAFF.

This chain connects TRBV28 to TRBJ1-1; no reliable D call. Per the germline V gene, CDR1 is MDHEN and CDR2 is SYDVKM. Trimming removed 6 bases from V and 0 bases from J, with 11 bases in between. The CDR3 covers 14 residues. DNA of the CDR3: TGTGCCAGCAGCCGGAGGGCCGTGAACACTGAAGCTTTCTTT. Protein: CASSRRAVNTEAFF.

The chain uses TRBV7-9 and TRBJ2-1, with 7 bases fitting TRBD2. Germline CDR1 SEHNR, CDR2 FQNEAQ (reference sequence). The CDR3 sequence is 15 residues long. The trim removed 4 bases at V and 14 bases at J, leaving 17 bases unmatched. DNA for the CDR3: TGTGCCAGCAGCTCAGGGTCAAGGGAGGGTCTTCTGGAGTTCTTC. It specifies CASSSGSREGLLEFF.

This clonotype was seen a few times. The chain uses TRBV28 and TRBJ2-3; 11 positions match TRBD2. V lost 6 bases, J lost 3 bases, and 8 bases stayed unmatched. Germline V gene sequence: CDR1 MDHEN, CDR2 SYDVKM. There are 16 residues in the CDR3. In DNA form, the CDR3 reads TGTGCCAGCAGGCCCACTAGCGGGAGTGTAACAGATACGCAGTATTTT. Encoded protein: CASRPTSGSVTDTQYF.

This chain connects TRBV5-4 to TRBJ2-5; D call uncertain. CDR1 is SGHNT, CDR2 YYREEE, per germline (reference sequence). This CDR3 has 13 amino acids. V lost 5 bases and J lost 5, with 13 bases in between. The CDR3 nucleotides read TGTGCCAGCAGTTTTGAAAGGTGGGAGACCCAGTACTTC. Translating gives CASSFERWETQYF.

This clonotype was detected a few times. The chain's CDR3 is CASSPRGTRRSANEKLFF. In nucleotides, the CDR3 is TGTGCCAGCAGCCCAAGGGGGACAAGAAGGTCGGCTAATGAAAAACTGTTTTTT. The genes are TRBV7-6 and TRBJ1-4; D is perhaps TRBD1 (6 bases). V shed 5 bases and J shed 3 bases, with 22 bases lying between them. This CDR3 has 18 amino acids. Germline V gene lookup returns CDR1 SGHVS and CDR2 FNYEAQ.

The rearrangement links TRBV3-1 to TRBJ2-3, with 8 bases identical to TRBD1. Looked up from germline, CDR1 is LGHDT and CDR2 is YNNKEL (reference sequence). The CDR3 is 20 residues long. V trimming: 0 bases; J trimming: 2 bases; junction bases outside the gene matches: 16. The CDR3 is CASSQEAAGGGWMNTDTQYF. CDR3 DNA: TGTGCCAGCAGCCAAGAAGCGGCAGGGGGCGGTTGGATGAACACAGATACGCAGTATTTT.

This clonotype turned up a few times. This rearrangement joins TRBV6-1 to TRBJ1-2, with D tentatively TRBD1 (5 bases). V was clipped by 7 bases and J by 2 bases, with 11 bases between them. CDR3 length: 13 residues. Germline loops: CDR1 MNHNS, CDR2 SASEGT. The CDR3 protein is CASTGTGNYGYTF. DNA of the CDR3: TGTGCCAGCACCGGGACGGGGAACTATGGCTACACCTTC.

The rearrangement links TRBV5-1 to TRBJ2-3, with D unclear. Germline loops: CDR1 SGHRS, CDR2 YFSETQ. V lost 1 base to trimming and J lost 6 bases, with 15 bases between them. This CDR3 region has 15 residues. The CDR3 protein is CASSLPRPPGDTQYF. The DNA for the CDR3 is TGCGCCAGCAGCTTGCCTCGGCCCCCCGGCGATACGCAGTATTTT.

CDR3 DNA sequence: TGTGCCAGCAGCCAAGATCGGGTCAATCAGCCCCAGCATTTT. Translating gives CASSQDRVNQPQHF. The V call is TRBV4-2, the J call TRBJ1-5; no reliable D call. V was trimmed by 0 bases and J by 3 bases, leaving 6 bases between them. Germline V gene sequence: CDR1 LGHNA, CDR2 YNFKEQ. This CDR3 has 14 amino acids.

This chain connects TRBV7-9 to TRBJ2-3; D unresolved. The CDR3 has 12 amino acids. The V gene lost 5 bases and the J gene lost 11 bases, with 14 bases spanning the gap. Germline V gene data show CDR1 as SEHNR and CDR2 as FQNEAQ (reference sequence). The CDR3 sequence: CASSLDNSRQYF. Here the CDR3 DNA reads TGTGCCAGCAGCCTCGACAACTCCCGGCAGTATTTT.

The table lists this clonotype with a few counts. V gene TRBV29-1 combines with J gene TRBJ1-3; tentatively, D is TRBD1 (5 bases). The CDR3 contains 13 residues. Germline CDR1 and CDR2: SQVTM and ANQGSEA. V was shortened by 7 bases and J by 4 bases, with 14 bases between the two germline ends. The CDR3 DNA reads TGCAGCGCCGACAGTTTCGGCGGAAACACCATATATTTT. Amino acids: CSADSFGGNTIYF.

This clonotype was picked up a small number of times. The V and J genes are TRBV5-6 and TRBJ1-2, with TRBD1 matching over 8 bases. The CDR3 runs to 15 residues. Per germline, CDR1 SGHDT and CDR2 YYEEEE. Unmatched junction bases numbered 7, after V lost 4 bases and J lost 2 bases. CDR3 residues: CASSRPGQVNYGYTF. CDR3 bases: TGTGCCAGCAGCCGACCGGGACAGGTGAACTATGGCTACACCTTC.

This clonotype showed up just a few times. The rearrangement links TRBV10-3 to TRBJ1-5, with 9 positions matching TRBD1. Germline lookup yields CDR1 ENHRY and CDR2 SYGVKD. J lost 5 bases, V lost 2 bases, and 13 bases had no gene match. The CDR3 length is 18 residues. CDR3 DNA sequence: TGTGCCATCAGTGAGCCCTCAGCGGACAGGGGCCTCGATCAGCCCCAGCATTTT. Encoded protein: CAISEPSADRGLDQPQHF.